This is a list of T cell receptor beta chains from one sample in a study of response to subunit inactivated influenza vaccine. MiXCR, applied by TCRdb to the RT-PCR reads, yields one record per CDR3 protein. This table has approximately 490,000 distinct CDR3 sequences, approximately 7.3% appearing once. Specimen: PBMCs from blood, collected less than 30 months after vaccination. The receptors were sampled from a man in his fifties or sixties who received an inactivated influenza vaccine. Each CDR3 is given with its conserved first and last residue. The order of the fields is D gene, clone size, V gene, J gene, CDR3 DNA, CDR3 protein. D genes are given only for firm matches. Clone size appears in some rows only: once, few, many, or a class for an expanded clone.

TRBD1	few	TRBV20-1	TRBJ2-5	TGCAGTGCCCCTGGGTGGGACAGTCAAGAGACCCAGTACTTC	CSAPGWDSQETQYF
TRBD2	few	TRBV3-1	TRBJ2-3	TGTGCCAGCAGCCCCCTAGCGGGAGTATCAGATACGCAGTATTTT	CASSPLAGVSDTQYF
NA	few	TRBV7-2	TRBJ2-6	TGTGCCAGCAGCTTCCCGACCTACTCTGGGGCCAACGTCCTGACTTTC	CASSFPTYSGANVLTF
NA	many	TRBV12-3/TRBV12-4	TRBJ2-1	TGTGCCAGCAGTCGCCGGGCCGACTGGAATGAGCAGTTCTTC	CASSRRADWNEQFF
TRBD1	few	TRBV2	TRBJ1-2	TGTGCCAGCAGTAATACAGACAGGGGGCATAACTATGGCTACACCTTC	CASSNTDRGHNYGYTF
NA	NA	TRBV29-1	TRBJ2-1	TGCAGCGTTGATGGCGTATTTTTCTCCTACAATGAGCAGTTATTC	CSVDGVFFSYNEQLF
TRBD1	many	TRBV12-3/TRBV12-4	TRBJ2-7	TGTGCCAGCAGTTTCCAGGGGGCCGGCTACGAGCAGTACTTC	CASSFQGAGYEQYF
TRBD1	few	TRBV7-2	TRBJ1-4	TGTGCCAGCAGCTCGACAGGGTCGGGGGAAAAACTGTTTTTT	CASSSTGSGEKLFF
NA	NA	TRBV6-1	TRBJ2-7	TGTGCCAGCAGAGAACAGCGTTTGGGAGAGCAGTACTTC	CASREQRLGEQYF
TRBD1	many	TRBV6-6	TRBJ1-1	TGTGCCATCCTAGACAGGGGTCACACTGAAGCTTTCTTT	CAILDRGHTEAFF
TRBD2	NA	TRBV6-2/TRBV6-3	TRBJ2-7	TGTGCCAGCCGCGGGACTAGCACCTACGAGCAGTACTTC	CASRGTSTYEQYF
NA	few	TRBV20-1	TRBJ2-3	TGCAGTGCTAGAGTTCACAGCGTCACAGATACGCAGTATTTT	CSARVHSVTDTQYF
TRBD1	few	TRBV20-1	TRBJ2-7	TGCAGTACCCCCGGACAGGGGGCCTACGAGCAGTACTTC	CSTPGQGAYEQYF
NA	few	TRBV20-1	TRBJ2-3	TGCAGTGCTAGAGATCATAGGCAGGGCGGCACAGATACGCAGTATTTT	CSARDHRQGGTDTQYF
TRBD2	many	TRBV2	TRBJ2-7	TGTGCCAGCAGTTTTGACAGCGGACTAGCGGGAGAGGGCGAGCAGTACTTC	CASSFDSGLAGEGEQYF
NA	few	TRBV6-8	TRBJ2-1	TGTGCCAGCGGCGCCTACAATGAGCAGTTCTTC	CASGAYNEQFF
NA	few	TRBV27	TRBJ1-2	TGTGCCAGCAGTTACAGGGCCCATGGCTATGGCTACACCTTC	CASSYRAHGYGYTF
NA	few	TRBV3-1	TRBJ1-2	TGTGCCAGCAGCCAAGATCTCAACAGTTTGGGCTATGGCTACACCTTC	CASSQDLNSLGYGYTF
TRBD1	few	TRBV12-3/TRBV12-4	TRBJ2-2	TGTGCCAGCAGTATGGACAGGGTCACCGGGGAGCTGTTTTTT	CASSMDRVTGELFF
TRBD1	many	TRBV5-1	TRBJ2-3	TGCGCCAGCAGCTGGACAGGGGGCGGCACAGATACGCAGTATTTT	CASSWTGGGTDTQYF
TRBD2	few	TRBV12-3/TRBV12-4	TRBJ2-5	TGTGCCAGCAGTTTAGGGCGGGGCGGGGGTGAGACCCAGTACTTC	CASSLGRGGGETQYF
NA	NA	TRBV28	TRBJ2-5	TGTGCCAGCAGTCAGCCCTCAAGAACCCAGTACTTC	CASSQPSRTQYF
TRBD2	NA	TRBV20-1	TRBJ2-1	TGCAGTGCACCTACTAGCGGGAGGGCCAATGAGCAGTTCTTC	CSAPTSGRANEQFF
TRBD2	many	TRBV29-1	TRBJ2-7	TGCAGCGTTGGGGGGCCAGGACTAGCGATCGAGCAGTACTTC	CSVGGPGLAIEQYF
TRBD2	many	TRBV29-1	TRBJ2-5	TGCAGCGTTAACGTAGCGGGAGCGAAGAAGACCCAGTACTTC	CSVNVAGAKKTQYF
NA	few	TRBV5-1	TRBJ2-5	TGCGCCAGCAGCCTGGGCGGGGTCATAGGGGAGACCCAGTACTTC	CASSLGGVIGETQYF
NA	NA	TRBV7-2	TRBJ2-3	TGTGCCAGCAGCGTATCCGGTGTGATGGATACGCAGTATTTT	CASSVSGVMDTQYF
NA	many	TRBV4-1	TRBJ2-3	TGCGCCAGCAGCCAAGAAGGGGGAGATACGCAGTATTTT	CASSQEGGDTQYF
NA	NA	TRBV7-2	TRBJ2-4	TGTGCCAGCAGCTTAGAAGGGATCATCAAAAACATTCAGTACTTC	CASSLEGIIKNIQYF
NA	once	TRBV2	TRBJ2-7	TGTGCCAGCAGTGAACCACCGGGGGGCGGGTACGAGCAGTACTTC	CASSEPPGGGYEQYF
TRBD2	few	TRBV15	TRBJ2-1	TGTGCCACCAGCAGAGATCCCGGGACTAGCGCGTACAATGAGCAGTTCTTC	CATSRDPGTSAYNEQFF
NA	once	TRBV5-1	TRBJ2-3	TGCGCCGGCAGCCGGGCGGCGGCGAGTGGGGATACGCAGTATTTT	CAGSRAAASGDTQYF
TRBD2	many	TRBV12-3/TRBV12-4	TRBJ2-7	TGTGCCAGCAGTGGTAGCGGGACCGAGCAGTACTTC	CASSGSGTEQYF
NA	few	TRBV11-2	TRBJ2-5	TGTGCCAGCAGCTGGCCCGGCAGGGAAAGAGAGACCCAGTACTTC	CASSWPGRERETQYF